These 31 T cell receptor beta chains were sequenced from one sample in a study of T-cell memory formation after mild COVID-19. TCRdb itself ran the 5' RACE reads through MiXCR, one entry per CDR3 protein. Of fewer than 350,000 distinct CDR3 sequences listed, roughly 17% were seen once; the top ten hold approximately 22%. Sample: PBMCs or a T cell subset sorted from them (not recorded which). These receptors were taken from a man aged 18 to 29 who had mild COVID-19 (a few samples of this study predate the infection). Cell type and time point are not known.

This clonotype was detected many times. This rearrangement joins TRBV24-1 to TRBJ2-2, with 9 bases lining up with TRBD1. Trimming cost V 3 bases and J 4 bases; bases outside gene matches: 11. The CDR3 contains 18 residues. Germline V gives CDR1 KGHDR, CDR2 SFDVKD. In DNA, the CDR3 is TGTGCCACCAGTGATCCCTCGATGGGACAGGGAGGCACCGGGGAGCTGTTTTTT. Its protein is CATSDPSMGQGGTGELFF.

This clonotype was counted only a few times. This chain joins TRBV7-2 and TRBJ2-5, with D perhaps assigned TRBD1 or TRBD2 (5 bases each). The CDR3 is made up of 16 amino acids. Germline V lookup: CDR1 SGHTA, CDR2 FQGNSA. Trimming removed 1 base from V and 4 bases from J, with 16 bases in between. The CDR3 loop is CASSLGRDAWGETQYF. CDR3 DNA sequence: TGTGCCAGCAGCTTAGGAAGGGACGCGTGGGGAGAGACCCAGTACTTC.

This clonotype was observed a handful of times. V and J are TRBV4-3 and TRBJ2-7; 8 nucleotides match TRBD1. CDR3 size: 16 residues. The germline CDR1 and CDR2 sequences are LGHNA and YSLEER. V shed 0 bases, J shed 5 bases, and the junction held 9 bases outside the gene matches. For the CDR3, the DNA is TGCGCCAGCAGCCAAGAAAATTGGGGCAGGGGGCACGAGCAGTACTTC. It specifies CASSQENWGRGHEQYF.

This clonotype was picked up many times. The rearrangement joins TRBV5-1 to TRBJ2-5; D is undetermined. Trimming took 1 base from V and 7 from J, leaving 8 bases between them. Germline loops: CDR1 SGHRS, CDR2 YFSETQ. The CDR3 contains 12 residues. For the CDR3, the DNA is TGCGCCAGCAGCTTGACTCCGGGGACCCAGTACTTC. Translating it yields CASSLTPGTQYF.

The rearrangement joins TRBV4-1 to TRBJ2-4; D is possibly TRBD1 or TRBD2 (6 bases each). This CDR3 comprises 16 residues. Trimming took 1 base from V and 9 from J, leaving 19 bases between them. Germline-derived CDR1 and CDR2 are MGHRA and YSYEKL. The CDR3 DNA follows: TGCGCCAGCAGCCAAGGAGGGGGGCAGGGGTCGGGCATTCAGTACTTC. Translated: CASSQGGGQGSGIQYF.

The chain uses TRBV7-9 and TRBJ1-2, with TRBD1 matching 7 bases. Germline V CDR1 and CDR2: SEHNR, FQNEAQ (reference sequence). The junction had 4 bases not matched to a gene; V was cut back by 5 bases and J by 4 bases. The CDR3 has 13 residues. CDR3 sequence: CASSPTGVYGYTF. The CDR3 region has the DNA TGTGCCAGCAGCCCCACAGGGGTCTATGGCTACACCTTC.

This clonotype was seen only a few times. This chain connects TRBV11-2 to TRBJ1-6; 8 bases are a match to TRBD1. The V segment lost 4 bases and the J segment 9 bases; nucleotides outside the gene matches: 8. Germline V gene sequence: CDR1 SGHAT, CDR2 FQNNGV. The CDR3 loop spans 15 amino acids. CDR3 nucleotides: TGTGCCAGCAGCTCGCTAACAGGGGGAAGTTCACCCCTCCACTTT. Translating gives CASSSLTGGSSPLHF.

The rearrangement joins TRBV6-2 or TRBV6-3 to TRBJ2-5; D uncertain. The CDR3 is 15 amino acids. Germline loops: CDR1 MNHEY, CDR2 SVGEGT. Deletions cut 2 bases from V and 5 bases from J, with 15 bases between. This CDR3 reads CASSYLRERSETQYF. Written as DNA, the CDR3 is TGTGCCAGCAGTTACCTGCGCGAGCGATCGGAGACCCAGTACTTC.

The chain recombines TRBV7-2 with TRBJ2-7; the D gene is possibly TRBD2 (5 bases). Trimming stripped 5 bases from V and 2 bases from J, with 13 bases between. CDR3 length: 14 residues. From germline, CDR1 is SGHTA and CDR2 FQGNSA. The CDR3 sequence is CASSTYRGPYEQYF. The DNA for the CDR3 is TGTGCCAGCAGCACATATAGAGGGCCCTACGAGCAGTACTTC.

In this sample, this clonotype turned up a few times. The chain joins TRBV29-1 to TRBJ1-2; 10 positions agree with TRBD1. The germline gives CDR1 SQVTM, CDR2 ANQGSEA. CDR3 size: 11 residues. With V trimmed by 6 bases and J by 12 bases, 7 bases remained unmatched. The CDR3 DNA reads TGCAGCGTCGCCTGGACAGGGGGTGACACCTTC. Protein: CSVAWTGGDTF. The full variable domain, with the rest looked up from reference TRBV29-1 and TRBJ1-2, is SAVISQKPSRDICQRGTSLTIQCQVDSQVTMMFWYRQQPGQSLTLIATANQGSEATYESGFVIDKFPISRPNLTFSTLTVSNMSPEDSSIYLCSVAWTGGDTFGSGTRLTVV.

V usage is TRBV12-3 or TRBV12-4 and J usage is TRBJ2-1; weak D call: TRBD1 (6 bases). Trimming cost V 3 bases and J 0 bases, with 9 bases left between them. The CDR3 totals 15 residues. The CDR3 bases are TGTGCCAGCAGTTTGGTCAGGGGCTCCTACAATGAGCAGTTCTTC. This sequence encodes CASSLVRGSYNEQFF.

This chain links TRBV6-2 or TRBV6-3 with TRBJ2-3; 12 nucleotides line up with TRBD2. The CDR3 has 18 amino acids. Germline-derived CDR1 and CDR2 are MNHEY and SVGEGT. V shed 2 bases, J shed 1 base, and the junction held 7 bases outside the gene matches. DNA of the CDR3: TGTGCCAGCAGTTACGGGGCTAGCGGGGGGGCCGGCACAGATACGCAGTATTTT. Amino acids: CASSYGASGGAGTDTQYF.

The V and J genes are TRBV5-1 and TRBJ2-5; D is uncertain. V lost 0 bases and J lost 7, with 16 bases in between. Germline assignment: CDR1 SGHRS and CDR2 YFSETQ. The CDR3 sequence is 15 residues long. The CDR3 sequence is CASSLGSAFFGTQYF. The CDR3 bases are TGCGCCAGCAGCTTGGGGTCTGCCTTTTTTGGGACCCAGTACTTC.

This clonotype was observed a handful of times. V is TRBV20-1 and J is TRBJ2-5; the match to TRBD1 covers 7 bases. CDR3 length equals 13 residues. Germline values: CDR1 DFQATT, CDR2 SNEGSKA (reference sequence). With V trimmed by 5 bases and J by 3 bases, 6 bases remained unmatched. DNA of the CDR3: TGCAGTGCTCGATTAGGGACAGAAGAGACCCAGTACTTC. Its protein is CSARLGTEETQYF.

This chain links TRBV5-1 with TRBJ1-1; D possibly corresponds to TRBD1 (5 bases). V lost 2 bases and J 5 bases, leaving 13 bases between the germline ends. The CDR3 has 14 amino acids. CDR1 and CDR2 (germline): SGHRS, YFSETQ. This CDR3 is CASSFQGTQTEAFF. CDR3 DNA: TGCGCCAGCAGCTTCCAGGGAACTCAAACTGAAGCTTTCTTT.

The genes are TRBV30 and TRBJ2-1; D gene uncertain. CDR1 and CDR2 (germline): GTSNPN, SVGIG (reference sequence). The CDR3 is 13 residues long. V was shortened by 4 bases and J by 0 bases, with 7 bases between the two germline ends. The CDR3 loop reads CAWIQSSYNEQFF. DNA for the CDR3: TGTGCCTGGATCCAGAGCTCCTACAATGAGCAGTTCTTC.

This sequence joins TRBV30 and TRBJ1-2; D may be TRBD1 (6 bases). This CDR3 comprises 12 residues. Germline loops: CDR1 GTSNPN, CDR2 SVGIG (reference sequence). The V and J ends lost 4 bases and 8 bases respectively, with 14 bases between them. The CDR3 region is CAWIFGGGGYTF. DNA for the CDR3: TGTGCCTGGATCTTCGGAGGGGGAGGCTACACCTTC.

This clonotype was seen many times. The chain links TRBV7-3 to TRBJ1-6; D is uncertain. The CDR3 spans 13 residues. In germline, CDR1 is SGHTA, CDR2 FQGTGA. The V end was cut by 2 bases, the J end by 8 bases, with 7 bases between. The CDR3 is CASSLYKDSPLHF. The CDR3 nucleotides are TGTGCCAGCAGCTTATATAAAGATTCACCCCTCCACTTT.

This clonotype has a handful of counts. The CDR3 DNA reads TGTGCCTGGAGTGTTAGGGGGGGCTTGGCCAAAAACATTCAGTACTTC. Translated, it gives CAWSVRGGLAKNIQYF. V and J are TRBV30 and TRBJ2-4; perhaps TRBD2 as D (7 bases). Germline lookup yields CDR1 GTSNPN and CDR2 SVGIG (reference sequence). V lost 0 bases and J lost 1, with 13 bases in between. The CDR3 extends over 16 amino acids.

This clonotype has a handful of counts. This chain joins TRBV5-1 and TRBJ1-1; D possibly corresponds to TRBD1 (5 bases). Germline V gene lookup returns CDR1 SGHRS and CDR2 YFSETQ. The CDR3 is made up of 14 amino acids. V was pared by 2 bases and J by 5 bases, with 13 bases between. CDR3 DNA sequence: TGCGCCAGCAGCTTTGCGGGGGGGGGAACTGAAGCTTTCTTT. This encodes CASSFAGGGTEAFF.

This clonotype was detected only a few times. The CDR3 spells CASSLARGLAEAFF. CDR3 DNA: TGTGCCAGCAGCTTAGCTCGGGGGCTCGCTGAAGCTTTCTTT. V usage is TRBV7-8 and J usage is TRBJ1-1, with D possibly TRBD1 on 6 matching bases. The germline V and J ends were trimmed by 0 bases and 6 bases, with 11 bases remaining between them. The V gene's germline CDR1 is SGHVS and CDR2 FQNEAQ. CDR3 length: 14 residues. Full variable domain (rest looked up from reference TRBV7-8 and TRBJ1-1): GAGVSQSPRYKVAKRGQDVALRCDPISGHVSLFWYQQALGQGPEFLTYFQNEAQLDKSGLPSDRFFAERPEGSVSTLKIQRTQQEDSAVYLCASSLARGLAEAFFGQGTRLTVV.

This chain links TRBV18 with TRBJ1-4; perhaps TRBD1 as D (5 bases). The CDR3 loop spans 18 amino acids. The V and J ends lost 5 bases and 8 bases respectively, with 27 bases between them. CDR1 and CDR2 from the germline V gene are KGHSH and LQKENI. In DNA form, the CDR3 reads TGTGCCAGCTCAGCCGGGCAATTCCTGCGGACATTTGAGGAAAAACTGTTTTTT. Its protein is CASSAGQFLRTFEEKLFF.

This clonotype was counted at least ten times. V is TRBV28 and J is TRBJ2-1; D gene ambiguous. V was pared by 6 bases and J by 11 bases, with 17 bases between. This CDR3 has 13 residues. The germline V gene has CDR1 MDHEN and CDR2 SYDVKM. CDR3 sequence: CASSRPPTGQQFF. The CDR3 DNA is TGTGCCAGCAGCCGCCCCCCTACCGGACAGCAGTTCTTC.

V and J are TRBV20-1 and TRBJ1-2; D ambiguous. The CDR3 runs 14 residues. Trimming cost V 0 bases and J 3 bases, with 11 bases left between them. CDR1 and CDR2 from the germline V gene are DFQATT and SNEGSKA (reference sequence). CDR3 protein: CSARDPASYYGYTF. CDR3 nucleotide sequence: TGCAGTGCTAGAGATCCCGCGTCTTACTATGGCTACACCTTC.

This CDR3 reads CASSRYGTVSGANVLTF. For the CDR3, the DNA is TGTGCCAGCAGCCGGTATGGTACTGTCTCTGGGGCCAACGTCCTGACTTTC. This rearrangement joins TRBV13 to TRBJ2-6; D is unclear. The V end lost 5 bases, the J end lost 0 bases, and 14 bases lay between the germline ends. CDR1 and CDR2 from the germline V gene are PRHDT and FYEKMQ (reference sequence). The CDR3 sequence is 17 residues long.

This chain connects TRBV6-2 or TRBV6-3 to TRBJ1-5; TRBD1 matches 9 bases. The CDR3 extends over 15 amino acids. Germline lookup yields CDR1 MNHEY and CDR2 SVGEGT. J lost 2 bases, V lost 2 bases, and 1 base had no gene match. The DNA of the CDR3 is TGTGCCAGCAGTTACCGGACAGGGGGCAATCAGCCCCAGCATTTT. Its protein is CASSYRTGGNQPQHF.

In this sample, this clonotype turned up a few times. The chain carries TRBV29-1 and TRBJ2-1; 10 positions agree with TRBD2. CDR3 length: 13 residues. In germline, CDR1 is SQVTM, CDR2 ANQGSEA. V was pared by 7 bases and J by 5 bases, with 5 bases of the junction left unmatched. CDR3 amino acids: CSGSGGANNEQFF. The DNA of the CDR3 is TGCAGCGGGAGCGGGGGGGCAAACAATGAGCAGTTCTTC.

The gene calls are TRBV12-3 or TRBV12-4 and TRBJ2-3, with D maybe TRBD2 (6 bases). Between the trimmed V and J ends, which lost 5 bases and 6 bases, there was a span of 12 bases. The CDR3 totals 13 residues. The CDR3 region has the DNA TGTGCCAGCAGTCCCCGGGGGTGGGATACGCAGTATTTT. Its translation: CASSPRGWDTQYF.

This clonotype was counted only a few times. The chain recombines TRBV10-3 with TRBJ2-5; weak D call: TRBD1 (6 bases). Germline V lookup: CDR1 ENHRY, CDR2 SYGVKD. This CDR3 region has 14 residues. Trimming stripped 5 bases from V and 2 bases from J, with 12 bases between. CDR3 DNA sequence: TGTGCCATCAGTAGGACCAGGGGACAAGAGACCCAGTACTTC. It is translated as CAISRTRGQETQYF.

V gene TRBV7-9 combines with J gene TRBJ1-3, with D perhaps matching TRBD1 (5 bases). The V gene's germline CDR1 is SEHNR and CDR2 FQNEAQ (reference sequence). The CDR3 has 16 residues. Trimming stripped 0 bases from V and 0 bases from J, with 9 bases between. The CDR3 loop reads CASSLAPQVSGNTIYF. In DNA form, the CDR3 reads TGTGCCAGCAGCTTAGCCCCACAGGTCTCTGGAAACACCATATATTTT.

A few counts support this clonotype. V gene TRBV4-1 combines with J gene TRBJ1-2; a weak D match, TRBD1 (6 bases). This CDR3 is 16 amino acids long. Germline V gene lookup returns CDR1 MGHRA and CDR2 YSYEKL. Trimming pared 0 bases from V and 4 bases from J, leaving 15 bases between. CDR3: CASSQDRGGMGYGYTF. CDR3 sequence (DNA): TGCGCCAGCAGCCAAGATCGAGGGGGTATGGGCTATGGCTACACCTTC.